A single sample is the source of the 21 T cell receptor beta chains below, sequenced in a study of OX40 agonist ivuxolimab in advanced cancers. Measured with immunoSEQ multiplex PCR; TCRdb has only the in-frame clones, and not every one. The table has 70,000 to 90,000 clones, less than 85% seen once. The sequenced sample was CD4+ or CD8+ T cells sorted from blood, obtained in a trial of the OX40 agonist ivuxolimab. These receptors were taken from an adult with an advanced solid tumor such as melanoma, head and neck, liver or kidney cancer.

The chain employs TRBV11-2 and TRBJ2-6; D perhaps matches TRBD1 (5 bases). Germline CDR1 and CDR2: SGHAT and FQNNGV. CDR3 length equals 17 residues. V was pared by 1 base and J by 0 bases, with 10 bases between. In DNA, the CDR3 is TGTGCCAGCAGCTTAGGAGACAGACTCTCTGGGGCCAACGTCCTGACTTTC. Its translation: CASSLGDRLSGANVLTF.

A few counts support this clone. V usage is TRBV7-8 and J usage is TRBJ1-1; TRBD1 might be the D (6 bases). This CDR3 comprises 14 residues. V was trimmed by 1 base and J by 1 base, leaving 7 bases between them. The germline V gene encodes CDR1 SGHVS and CDR2 FQNEAQ. CDR3 sequence: CASSLEGGNTEAFF. The CDR3 coding sequence is TGTGCCAGCAGCTTAGAGGGGGGGAACACTGAAGCTTTCTTT.

Regarding this clone: The same CDR3 also results from other DNA sequences found in this sample. The chain has TRBV30 and TRBJ1-2; maybe TRBD1 (5 bases). Looked up from germline, CDR1 is GTSNPN and CDR2 is SVGIG (reference sequence). This CDR3 spans 17 amino acids. V was clipped by 7 bases and J by 8 bases, with 32 bases between them. CDR3 residues: CASSLLLHRFAMRGYTF. DNA for the CDR3: TGTGCCTCGTCACTTCTTCTCCACAGGTTTGCTATGAGAGGCTACACCTTC.

The rearrangement joins TRBV6-1 to TRBJ1-2; D gene uncertain. The CDR3 is made up of 12 amino acids. V was clipped by 3 bases and J by 5 bases, with 7 bases between them. Germline-derived CDR1 and CDR2 are MNHNS and SASEGT. The CDR3 DNA sequence: TGTGCCAGCAGTGACAGAATTTATGGCTACACCTTC. It is translated as CASSDRIYGYTF.

The genes are TRBV30 and TRBJ1-2; 7 bases match TRBD1. Germline CDR1 GTSNPN, CDR2 SVGIG (reference sequence). V was clipped by 1 base and J by 7 bases; unmatched bases: 3. CDR3 length: 12 residues. The CDR3 is CAWSAGTAGYTF. DNA of the CDR3: TGTGCCTGGAGTGCCGGGACAGCTGGCTACACCTTC.

The chain recombines TRBV11-3 with TRBJ2-3, with 12 bases matching TRBD2. The ends lost 1 base at V and 4 bases at J; junction bases unmatched: 6. CDR1 and CDR2 (germline): SGHNT, YENEEA. The CDR3 loop spans 17 amino acids. The CDR3 protein is CASSLAASGGGPDTQYF. CDR3 in DNA: TGTGCCAGCAGCTTAGCCGCTAGCGGGGGGGGCCCAGATACGCAGTATTTT.

This chain uses TRBV30 with TRBJ1-5; 7 nucleotides match TRBD1. The length of the CDR3 is 15 residues. The germline V gene encodes CDR1 GTSNPN and CDR2 SVGIG (reference sequence). V lost 2 bases and J lost 4; bases outside the gene matches: 8. The chain's CDR3 is CAWSPSTGANQPQHF. CDR3 DNA: TGTGCCTGGAGTCCCTCAACAGGGGCGAATCAGCCCCAGCATTTT.

This clone was recorded once. The V and J genes are TRBV6-6 and TRBJ1-5, with D possibly TRBD1 on 5 matching bases. Germline lookup yields CDR1 MNHNY and CDR2 SVGAGI (reference sequence). This CDR3 comprises 15 residues. Trimming shortened V by 2 bases and J by 0 bases, and 8 bases separated the two germline ends. CDR3 coding DNA: TGTGCCAGCAGTTACAAGGGGAATAGCAATCAGCCCCAGCATTTT. It is translated as CASSYKGNSNQPQHF.

This chain links TRBV9 with TRBJ1-4, with TRBD1 as a possible D gene (6 bases). V lost 5 bases, J lost 0 bases, and 11 bases lay in between. This CDR3 has 15 residues. CDR1 and CDR2 from the germline V gene are SGDLS and YYNGEE. The CDR3 region is CASSQGRATNEKLFF. CDR3 coding DNA: TGTGCCAGCAGTCAGGGGAGGGCAACTAATGAAAAACTGTTTTTT. The variable domain in full, completed from reference TRBV9 and TRBJ1-4, reads DSGVTQTPKHLITATGQRVTLRCSPRSGDLSVYWYQQSLDQGLQFLIQYYNGEERAKGNILERFSAQQFPDLHSELNLSSLELGDSALYFCASSQGRATNEKLFFGSGTQLSVL.

This rearrangement joins TRBV11-2 to TRBJ1-1, with D unclear. CDR3 length: 14 amino acids. V gave up 3 bases and J gave up 2 bases, with 10 bases separating them. Germline loops: CDR1 SGHAT, CDR2 FQNNGV. The CDR3 reads CASSLNHVNTEAFF. CDR3 bases: TGTGCCAGCAGCTTGAACCACGTAAACACTGAAGCTTTCTTT.

The CDR3 spells CASSVSSGRVGNEQFF. The CDR3 region has the DNA TGTGCCAGCAGCGTTTCGAGCGGGAGGGTAGGGAATGAGCAGTTCTTC. This sequence joins TRBV9 and TRBJ2-1; 10 bases line up with TRBD2. From germline, CDR1 is SGDLS and CDR2 YYNGEE. V shed 2 bases, J shed 7 bases, and the junction held 9 bases outside the gene matches. The length of the CDR3 is 16 residues. The variable domain in full, with the rest retrieved from reference TRBV9 and TRBJ2-1, is DSGVTQTPKHLITATGQRVTLRCSPRSGDLSVYWYQQSLDQGLQFLIQYYNGEERAKGNILERFSAQQFPDLHSELNLSSLELGDSALYFCASSVSSGRVGNEQFFGPGTRLTVL.

The chain employs TRBV6-5 and TRBJ2-3; D call uncertain. V lost 2 bases, J lost 6 bases, and 9 bases lay in between. The CDR3 has 13 residues. CDR1 and CDR2 from the germline V gene are MNHEY and SVGAGI. The CDR3 DNA follows: TGTGCCAGCAGTTACGATTTGATGGATACGCAGTATTTT. Protein: CASSYDLMDTQYF.

The genes are TRBV2 and TRBJ1-3; D gene ambiguous. Per germline, CDR1 SNHLY and CDR2 FYNNEI. The CDR3 covers 11 residues. Trimming took 6 bases from V and 8 from J, leaving 8 bases between them. CDR3 nucleotides: TGTGCCAGCAGGGAGATTTACACCATATATTTT. It yields the protein CASREIYTIYF.

The chain employs TRBV10-3 and TRBJ2-7; no definite D call. CDR1 ENHRY and CDR2 SYGVKD come from the germline V gene. V lost 4 bases and J 9 bases, leaving 13 bases between the germline ends. CDR3 length equals 12 residues. CDR3 region: CAISVSGMRQYF. In DNA, the CDR3 is TGTGCCATCAGTGTTTCGGGTATGCGGCAGTACTTC.

The chain carries TRBV19 and TRBJ2-5; D not resolved. Germline CDR1 is LNHDA and CDR2 is SQIVND (reference sequence). V lost 4 bases to trimming and J lost 0 bases, with 6 bases between them. The CDR3 is made up of 13 amino acids. In nucleotides, the CDR3 is TGTGCCAGTAGTAAGTTTAACCAAGAGACCCAGTACTTC. This gives the protein CASSKFNQETQYF.

The V call is TRBV5-4, the J call TRBJ2-5, with 11 bases aligning to TRBD2. The V gene end was trimmed by 4 bases and the J gene end by 4 bases; junction bases not matched to a gene: 6. Germline loops: CDR1 SGHNT, CDR2 YYREEE (reference sequence). This CDR3 region has 15 residues. CDR3 sequence reads: CASSSSGRARETQYF. In nucleotides, the CDR3 is TGTGCCAGCAGCAGTAGCGGGAGGGCCAGAGAGACCCAGTACTTC.

The rearrangement joins TRBV10-2 to TRBJ1-3, with unresolved D. CDR3 size: 14 residues. Germline lookup yields CDR1 WSHSY and CDR2 SAAADI. Trimming took 3 bases from V and 9 from J, leaving 15 bases between them. The CDR3 sequence is CASSDPGRDFTIYF. Written as DNA, the CDR3 is TGCGCCAGCAGTGACCCCGGTCGGGATTTCACCATATATTTT.

This clone was detected a few times. The chain recombines TRBV7-3 with TRBJ2-1, with D perhaps matching TRBD2 (6 bases). V was pared by 4 bases and J by 6 bases, with 16 bases between. CDR3 length: 15 residues. The germline CDR1 and CDR2 sequences are SGHTA and FQGTGA. CDR3 bases: TGTGCCAGCAGCTCCGACGCGGGACCACTCAATGAGCAGTTCTTC. Protein: CASSSDAGPLNEQFF.

The J gene is TRBJ1-2, the V gene TRBV5-4; D perhaps matches TRBD1 (6 bases). V was shortened by 3 bases and J by 7 bases, with 19 bases between the two germline ends. The CDR3 covers 15 residues. Per the germline V gene, CDR1 is SGHNT and CDR2 is YYREEE (reference sequence). The CDR3 sequence is CASSSGTPYGGGYTF. The CDR3 DNA reads as TGTGCCAGCAGCTCCGGGACACCGTATGGTGGTGGCTACACCTTC.

The chain employs TRBV18 and TRBJ2-3, with 7 bases matching TRBD1. With V trimmed by 2 bases and J by 1 base, 3 bases remained unmatched. This CDR3 has 15 amino acids. Germline CDR1 reads KGHSH; CDR2 reads LQKENI. CDR3 nucleotides: TGTGCCAGCTCACCAGGGCAGGGGGGCACAGATACGCAGTATTTT. Amino acid sequence: CASSPGQGGTDTQYF.

The chain uses TRBV25-1 and TRBJ1-5; 8 nucleotides align to TRBD1. J lost 0 bases, V lost 7 bases, and 14 bases had no gene match. CDR1 is MGHDK, CDR2 SYGVNS, per germline. The CDR3 covers 18 residues. The CDR3 nucleotides are TGTGCCAGCACCCTTGGACAGGGCGGGAATCATAGCAATCAGCCCCAGCATTTT. As protein: CASTLGQGGNHSNQPQHF.